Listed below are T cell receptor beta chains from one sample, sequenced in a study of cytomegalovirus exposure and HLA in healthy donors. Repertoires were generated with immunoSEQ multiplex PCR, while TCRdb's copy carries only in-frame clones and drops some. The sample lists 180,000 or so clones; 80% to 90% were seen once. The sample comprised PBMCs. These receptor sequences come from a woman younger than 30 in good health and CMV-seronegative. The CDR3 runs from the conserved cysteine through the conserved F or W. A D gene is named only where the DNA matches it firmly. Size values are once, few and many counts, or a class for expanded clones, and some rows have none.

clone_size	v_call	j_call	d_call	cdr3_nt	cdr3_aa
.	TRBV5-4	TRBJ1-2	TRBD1	TGTGCCAGCAGCGAGGACAGGGTGAGGGGCTACACCTTC	CASSEDRVRGYTF
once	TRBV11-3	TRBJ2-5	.	TGTGCCAGCAGCTTAGTCTCAGGTGACGGCCAAGAGACCCAGTACTTC	CASSLVSGDGQETQYF
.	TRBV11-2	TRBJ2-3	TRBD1	TGTGCCAGCAGCCAGGGGGTGCTAGGGGATACGCAGTATTTT	CASSQGVLGDTQYF
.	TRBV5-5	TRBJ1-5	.	TGTGCCAGCAGCCGGGCCGGGACACACGATCAGCCCCAGCATTTT	CASSRAGTHDQPQHF
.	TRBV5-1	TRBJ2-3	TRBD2	TGCGCCAGCAGCCCAACGGCGACTAGCGGGATAAGCGGCACAGATACGCAGTATTTT	CASSPTATSGISGTDTQYF
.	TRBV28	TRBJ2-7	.	TGTGCCAGCACCTCTCCCTGGGGAGGAACTACCTACGAGCAGTACTTC	CASTSPWGGTTYEQYF
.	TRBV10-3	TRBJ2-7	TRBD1	TGTGCCATCAGTGAGAGGGGGGGGACAGGGGAACTCGAGCAGTACTTC	CAISERGGTGELEQYF
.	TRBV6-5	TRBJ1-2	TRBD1	TGTGCCAGCAGACAGGGGCCCGGCTATGGCTACACCTTC	CASRQGPGYGYTF
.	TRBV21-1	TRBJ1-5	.	TGTGCCAGCAGCAAAGACCCCGGGAGATTCAATCAGCCCCAGCATTTT	CASSKDPGRFNQPQHF
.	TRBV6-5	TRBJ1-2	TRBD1	TGTGCCAGCAGATATGCGGACAGGGCCGGGGGCTACACCTTC	CASRYADRAGGYTF
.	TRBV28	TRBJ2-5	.	TGTGCCAGCAGTTTCCAGGGGGGGCTAGCGGGAGAGACCCAGTACTTC	CASSFQGGLAGETQYF
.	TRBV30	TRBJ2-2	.	TGTGCCTGGAGAGGTCAGGGAAACACCGGGGAGCTGTTTTTT	CAWRGQGNTGELFF
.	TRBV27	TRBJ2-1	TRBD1	TGTGCCAGCAGTTCCATTCGCACCACGGGACAGGGACCCTACAATGAGCAGTTCTTC	CASSSIRTTGQGPYNEQFF
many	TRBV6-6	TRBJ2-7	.	TGTGCCAGCAGGCCCGGGGAGACTATTACCTACGAGCAGTACTTC	CASRPGETITYEQYF
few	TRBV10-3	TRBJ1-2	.	TGTGCCATCAGCATTAATTCACAGGGCTATGGCTACACCTTC	CAISINSQGYGYTF
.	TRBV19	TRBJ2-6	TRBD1	TGTGCCAGTTCCCACCGGACAGGGGCTGGGGCCAACGTCCTGACTTTC	CASSHRTGAGANVLTF
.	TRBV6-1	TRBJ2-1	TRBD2	TGTGCCAGCAGTGGTAGCGGCGGGAGGGCCTACAATGAGCAGTTCTTC	CASSGSGGRAYNEQFF
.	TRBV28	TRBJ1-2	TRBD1	TGTGCCAGCAGTCTCACCCAGGGGGCTGGCTACACCTTC	CASSLTQGAGYTF
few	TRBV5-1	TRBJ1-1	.	TGCGCCAGCGCTGGAGACACTGAAGCTTTCTTT	CASAGDTEAFF
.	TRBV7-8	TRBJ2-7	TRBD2	TGTGCCAGCAGCCAGGGACTAGCTTTATTGAACGAGCAGTACTTC	CASSQGLALLNEQYF
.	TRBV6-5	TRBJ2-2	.	TGTGCCAGCGGTAGCACCGGGGAGCTGTTTTTT	CASGSTGELFF
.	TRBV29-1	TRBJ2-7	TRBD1	TGCAGCGTTGACGCGGGACAGGGTCCCCACGAGCAGTACTTC	CSVDAGQGPHEQYF
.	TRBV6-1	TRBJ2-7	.	TGTGCCATGGGACTGTCCGGCTACGAGCAGTACTTC	CAMGLSGYEQYF
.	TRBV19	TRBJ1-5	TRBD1	TGTGCCAGTAGTATTCAAACAGGGGGGGATCAGCCCCAGCATTTT	CASSIQTGGDQPQHF
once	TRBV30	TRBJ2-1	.	TGTGCCTGGAATGCGGAGAACTACAATGAGCAGTTCTTC	CAWNAENYNEQFF
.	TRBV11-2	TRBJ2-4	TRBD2	TGTGCCAGCAGCTTATGGGAGCGGGAGAGGACCAAAAACATTCAGTACTTC	CASSLWERERTKNIQYF
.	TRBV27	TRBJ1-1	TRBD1	TGTGCCAGCAGTTTCGGGACAGCGAACACTGAAGCTTTCTTT	CASSFGTANTEAFF
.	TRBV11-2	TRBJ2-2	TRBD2	TGTGCCAGCAGCACCGGGACTAGCGGGAACACCGGGGGGCTGTTTTTT	CASSTGTSGNTGGLFF
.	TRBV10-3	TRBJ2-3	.	TGTGCCATCAGTGCGGCGGAGGGCACAGATACGCAGTATTTT	CAISAAEGTDTQYF
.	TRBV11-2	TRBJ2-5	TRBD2	TGTGCCAGCAGCTATACTAGCGGGAGGAATTTGGAGACCCAGTACTTC	CASSYTSGRNLETQYF
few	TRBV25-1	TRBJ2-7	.	TGTGCCAGCAGTGAACCAGGGATCAACGACGAGCAGTACTTC	CASSEPGINDEQYF
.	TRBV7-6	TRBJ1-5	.	TGTGCCAGCAGCTTAGCACCGATCCTCCGCACCGGGGAGGATCAGCCCCAGCATTTT	CASSLAPILRTGEDQPQHF
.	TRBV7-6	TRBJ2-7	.	TGTGCCAGCAGCTTGAGGGCGCACGAGCAGTACTTC	CASSLRAHEQYF
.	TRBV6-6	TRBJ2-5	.	TGTGCCAGCAGCGAATTGAGGGAGACCCAGTACTTC	CASSELRETQYF
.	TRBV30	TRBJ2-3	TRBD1	TGTGCCTGGAGCCCCGACAGGGCAAGCACAGATACGCAGTATTTT	CAWSPDRASTDTQYF
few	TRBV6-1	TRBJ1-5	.	TGTGCCAGCAGTGAAGGAGTTTTGCAAAATCAGCCCCAGCATTTT	CASSEGVLQNQPQHF
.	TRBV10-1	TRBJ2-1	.	TGCGCCAGCAGCGCCAGCTCCTACAATGAGCAGTTCTTC	CASSASSYNEQFF
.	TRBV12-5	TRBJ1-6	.	TGTGCTAGTGGGCTGCTAGATTCACCCCTCCACTTT	CASGLLDSPLHF
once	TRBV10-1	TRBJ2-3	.	TGCGCCAGCAGCCGTACAGATACGCAGTATTTT	CASSRTDTQYF
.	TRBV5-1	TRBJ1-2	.	TGCGCCAGTACCGCGGGGGGCGGCTATGGCTACACCTTC	CASTAGGGYGYTF
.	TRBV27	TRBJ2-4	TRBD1	TGTGCCAGCAGTTTGAGGGGACAGGAGCAGTACTTC	CASSLRGQEQYF
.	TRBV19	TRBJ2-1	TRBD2	TGTGCCAGTAGTAGGGCTAGCGGATGGAATGAGCAGTTCTTC	CASSRASGWNEQFF
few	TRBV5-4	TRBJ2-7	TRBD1	TGTGCCAGCAGCCCGGCAGGGGGAAGCTCCTACGAGCAGTACTTC	CASSPAGGSSYEQYF
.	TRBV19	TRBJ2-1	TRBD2	TGTGCCACCGATAGCGGGAGGGCGAAAACACCCCTCTCCTACAATGAGCAGTTCTTC	CATDSGRAKTPLSYNEQFF
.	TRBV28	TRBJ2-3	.	TGTGCCAGCAGGCGGGCGGGGCACACAGATACGCAGTATTTT	CASRRAGHTDTQYF
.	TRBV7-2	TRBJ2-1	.	TGTGCCAGCAGCTTAATGGGAGTTAATGAGCAGTTCTTC	CASSLMGVNEQFF
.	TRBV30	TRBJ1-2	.	TGTGCCTGGAGTGTCAGGCCAGGGCCGGACGGCTACACCTTC	CAWSVRPGPDGYTF
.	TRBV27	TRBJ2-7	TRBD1	TGTGCCAGTACCGGGACAGGGGACGAGCAGTACTTC	CASTGTGDEQYF
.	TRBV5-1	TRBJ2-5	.	TGCGCCAGCAGCTTGGAGGGGTTCCAGACCCAGTACTTC	CASSLEGFQTQYF
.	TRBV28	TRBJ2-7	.	TGTGCCAGCAGTTTGCCGCGGGTTGCCTACGAGCAGTACTTC	CASSLPRVAYEQYF
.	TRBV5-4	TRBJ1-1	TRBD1	TGTGCCAGCAGCTGGGACAGGAACACTGAAGCTTTCTTT	CASSWDRNTEAFF
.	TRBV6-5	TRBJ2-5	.	TGTGCCAGCAGTCCTCAGGGACAAGAGACCCAGTACTTC	CASSPQGQETQYF